The rows below give T cell receptor beta chains drawn from one sample of a study of CD8 T cells in Susac syndrome. TCRdb used MiXCR to reprocess the immunoSEQ multiplex PCR reads, holding one entry per CDR3 protein. The sample includes about 190,000 distinct CDR3 sequences, approximately 95% of them seen just once. The material sequenced was CD4+ T cells from PBMCs. The receptors shown here come from a human donor with Susac syndrome. Both conserved end residues are part of each CDR3. The order of the fields is D gene, clone size, V gene, CDR3 length, J gene, CDR3 DNA, CDR3 protein. D genes are given only for firm matches. Part of the rows lack a size; the others show once, few, many or a class for expanded clones.

d_gene: NA
abundance: NA
v_gene: TRBV30
len: 13
j_gene: TRBJ1-5
CDR3nt: TGTGCCTGGAGTGTGGATCACAATCAGCCCCAGCATTTT
CDR3aa: CAWSVDHNQPQHF

d_gene: NA
abundance: NA
v_gene: TRBV20-1
len: 11
j_gene: TRBJ2-5
CDR3nt: TGCAGTGCTAGGGTTACGCAGACCCAGTACTTC
CDR3aa: CSARVTQTQYF

d_gene: TRBD2
abundance: NA
v_gene: TRBV6-6
len: 14
j_gene: TRBJ2-7
CDR3nt: TGTGCCAGCAGTCCGACTAGCGGCTCCTACGAGCAGTACTTC
CDR3aa: CASSPTSGSYEQYF

d_gene: TRBD2
abundance: once
v_gene: TRBV7-3
len: 17
j_gene: TRBJ2-3
CDR3nt: TGTGCCAGCAGCTTAACGAGGCGCGGGGGGGCCTTAGATACGCAGTATTTT
CDR3aa: CASSLTRRGGALDTQYF

d_gene: TRBD1
abundance: NA
v_gene: TRBV12-3/TRBV12-4
len: 13
j_gene: TRBJ1-1
CDR3nt: TGTGCCAGCAGACAGGGGGCGCGGACTGAAGCTTTCTTT
CDR3aa: CASRQGARTEAFF

d_gene: NA
abundance: NA
v_gene: TRBV28
len: 12
j_gene: TRBJ2-3
CDR3nt: TGTGCCAGCAGTTTCATTCGGGGTACGCAGTATTTT
CDR3aa: CASSFIRGTQYF

d_gene: NA
abundance: NA
v_gene: TRBV7-9
len: 16
j_gene: TRBJ1-5
CDR3nt: TGTGCCAGCAGCTTAGCGGCAGGAGTTAGCAATCAGCCCCAGCATTTT
CDR3aa: CASSLAAGVSNQPQHF

d_gene: NA
abundance: NA
v_gene: TRBV9
len: 14
j_gene: TRBJ2-3
CDR3nt: TGTGCCAGCAGCGTAGCTCCAGGCACAGATACGCAGTATTTT
CDR3aa: CASSVAPGTDTQYF

d_gene: NA
abundance: once
v_gene: TRBV30
len: 15
j_gene: TRBJ1-6
CDR3nt: TGTGCCTGGAGTGTAAGCAGGGATGGGAATTCACCCCTCCACTTT
CDR3aa: CAWSVSRDGNSPLHF

d_gene: NA
abundance: NA
v_gene: TRBV9
len: 14
j_gene: TRBJ1-6
CDR3nt: TGTGCCAGCAGCGTAATCGGCCATAATTCACCCCTCCACTTT
CDR3aa: CASSVIGHNSPLHF

d_gene: TRBD1
abundance: NA
v_gene: TRBV5-1
len: 16
j_gene: TRBJ2-7
CDR3nt: TGCGCCAGCAGCTTGGGTATCGACAGGGTTCTCTACGAGCAGTACTTC
CDR3aa: CASSLGIDRVLYEQYF

d_gene: NA
abundance: NA
v_gene: TRBV30
len: 17
j_gene: TRBJ2-3
CDR3nt: NA
CDR3aa: CAWRTFGAGGSTDTQYF

d_gene: NA
abundance: NA
v_gene: TRBV30
len: 13
j_gene: TRBJ1-2
CDR3nt: TGTGCCTGGAGGGCCGAATTCCACTATGGCTACACCTTC
CDR3aa: CAWRAEFHYGYTF

d_gene: NA
abundance: NA
v_gene: TRBV19
len: 15
j_gene: TRBJ2-2
CDR3nt: TGTGCCAGCACCCCCCGGGGGCAGAACACCGGGGAGCTGTTTTTT
CDR3aa: CASTPRGQNTGELFF

d_gene: NA
abundance: NA
v_gene: TRBV30
len: 12
j_gene: TRBJ2-1
CDR3nt: TGTGCCTGGAGTAAATTAGCAGGGGAGCAGTTCTTC
CDR3aa: CAWSKLAGEQFF

d_gene: TRBD1
abundance: NA
v_gene: TRBV9
len: 13
j_gene: TRBJ2-3
CDR3nt: TGTGCCACCTCGGGGACAGTCACAGATACGCAGTATTTT
CDR3aa: CATSGTVTDTQYF

d_gene: NA
abundance: NA
v_gene: TRBV6-5
len: 14
j_gene: TRBJ2-5
CDR3nt: TGTGCCAGCCGTCTCCCGGCAGCTCAAGAGACCCAGTACTTC
CDR3aa: CASRLPAAQETQYF

d_gene: NA
abundance: NA
v_gene: TRBV12-3/TRBV12-4
len: 13
j_gene: TRBJ1-4
CDR3nt: TGTGCCAGCAGTTCACCACAACCCAAAAAACTGTTTTTT
CDR3aa: CASSSPQPKKLFF

d_gene: NA
abundance: NA
v_gene: TRBV18
len: 14
j_gene: TRBJ2-7
CDR3nt: TGTGCCGGAGCCTGGGGGAATAGTTTCGACGAGCAGTACTTC
CDR3aa: CAGAWGNSFDEQYF

d_gene: NA
abundance: NA
v_gene: TRBV6-1
len: 12
j_gene: TRBJ2-5
CDR3nt: TGTGCCAGCAGTTATGGGCGGGAGACCCAGTACTTC
CDR3aa: CASSYGRETQYF

d_gene: NA
abundance: NA
v_gene: TRBV19
len: 15
j_gene: TRBJ2-5
CDR3nt: TGTGCCAGTAGTATAAACCCCGCCAGGAAAGAGACCCAGTACTTC
CDR3aa: CASSINPARKETQYF

d_gene: NA
abundance: NA
v_gene: TRBV19
len: 14
j_gene: TRBJ1-2
CDR3nt: TGTGCCAGTAGCGGCTGGGTTTCCAACTATGGCTACACCTTC
CDR3aa: CASSGWVSNYGYTF

d_gene: TRBD1
abundance: NA
v_gene: TRBV6-2/TRBV6-3
len: 15
j_gene: TRBJ2-7
CDR3nt: TGTGCCAGCAGCGTCGACAGGGCAATTACCTACGAGCAGTACTTC
CDR3aa: CASSVDRAITYEQYF

d_gene: TRBD1
abundance: NA
v_gene: TRBV12-3/TRBV12-4
len: 12
j_gene: TRBJ1-2
CDR3nt: TGTGCCAGCAGTTCCCGCACAGGACAGGGGCTCTTC
CDR3aa: CASSSRTGQGLF